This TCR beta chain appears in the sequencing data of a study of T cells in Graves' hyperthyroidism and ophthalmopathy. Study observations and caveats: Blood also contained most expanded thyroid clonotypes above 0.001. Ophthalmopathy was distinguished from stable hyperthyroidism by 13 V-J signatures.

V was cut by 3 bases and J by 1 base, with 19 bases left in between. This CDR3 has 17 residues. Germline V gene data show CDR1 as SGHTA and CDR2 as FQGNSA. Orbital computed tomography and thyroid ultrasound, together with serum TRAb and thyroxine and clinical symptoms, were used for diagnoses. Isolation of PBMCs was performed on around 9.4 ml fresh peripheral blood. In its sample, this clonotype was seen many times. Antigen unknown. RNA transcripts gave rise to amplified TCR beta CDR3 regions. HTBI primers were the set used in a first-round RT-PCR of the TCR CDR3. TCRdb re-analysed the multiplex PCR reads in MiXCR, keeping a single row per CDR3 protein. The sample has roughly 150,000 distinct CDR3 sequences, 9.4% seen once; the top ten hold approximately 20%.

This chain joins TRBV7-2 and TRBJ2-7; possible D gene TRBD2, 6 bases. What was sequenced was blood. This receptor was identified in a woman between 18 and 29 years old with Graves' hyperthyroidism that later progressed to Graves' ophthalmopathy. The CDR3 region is CASSFGGLGEESYEQYF. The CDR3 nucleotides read TGTGCCAGCAGCTTTGGTGGATTAGGGGAGGAATCCTACGAGCAGTACTTC.